This T cell receptor beta chain was identified in a study of blood T cell repertoires in COVID-19 (dated by TCRdb to the early 2020s). Describing the broader study: The collaborator samples originated in the United States, Italy and Spain and spanned the acute and convalescent phases of COVID-19. Where available, HLA class I and class II types were taken from metadata supplied by the sample provider and were not determined by assay-based typing. Nearly every sample came with metadata listing a de-identified subject ID, COVID-19 status, age in years and sex. Samples were obtained from the ongoing ImmuneRACE study (first 160 participants) and from 950 to 1,500 subjects provided by 6 global collaborators. The dataset comprised deeply sampled blood TCRbeta repertoires from subjects exposed to, actively infected with, or recovered from COVID-19. The material from the prospective study consisted of cDNA or gDNA derived from T cells, B-cell-depleted T cells, or PBMCs. The repertoires were released in a freely available public database intended as a resource for research on the immune response to SARS-CoV-2. Findings and caveats that apply to the study as a whole: The quantity of clinical and demographic metadata differed by source and by participant and was supplied without curation.

Participants in the prospective study were enrolled through a virtual design, were aged 18 to 89 years, and lived in about two dozen United States geographic areas. In the prospective study, participants were assigned to cohorts based on the clinical history participants reported in a screening survey and a study questionnaire. ImmuneRACE Cohort 3 recovered participants were defined by two consecutive negative NP/OP PCR tests, healthcare professional clearance, or symptom resolution. Mobile phlebotomists in the prospective study collected whole blood, serum and a nasopharyngeal or oropharyngeal swab from every participant. Participants in the prospective study had the option to provide additional blood draws and questionnaires over a roughly two-month period. Prospective study blood samples were shipped either frozen or at room temperature before DNA extraction. This clone showed up just once. What antigen it recognizes has not been identified. Qualities for individual bases were not recorded, and no much larger clone is one base off.

The immunoSEQ Assay, a bias-controlled multiplex PCR, was used to amplify TCRbeta CDR3 regions from genomic DNA. For the original study's pipeline: The number of nucleated cells in each sample was estimated by amplification of reference gene primers within the assay. Sequence reads were collapsed and filtered to measure the absolute abundance of every unique TCRbeta CDR3 rearrangement. For each sample, productive Simpson clonality was calculated by taking the square root of Simpson's diversity index across productive rearrangements. In TCRdb, the immuneACCESS table is reduced to in-frame sequences with V and J assigned. These tables do not hold every clone; where another copy was compared, an unresolved V gene accounts for under half, and the others remain unexplained. D and trimming come from the DNA, and the V and J calls and clone size come from that table. Present in this sample are around 200,000 clones, 85% of which were seen just once. The ten top clones hold around 20% of the sample.

The CDR1 and CDR2 encoded by the germline V gene are SGHRS and YFSETQ. The CDR3 has 16 amino acids, counting the end cysteine and phenylalanine. Only CDR3 DNA is held: 48 bases, read in frame from base 1. V is cut back by 1 base and J by 2 bases, with 5 bases in the junction unmatched. Sequenced material: PBMCs or T cells enriched from blood (not recorded which). Here the chain combines TRBV5-1 and TRBJ2-5; 10 central bases correspond to TRBD2. The clonotype was recovered from a man aged 40-49 years who had recovered from COVID-19. The DNA sequence is given as TGCGCCAGCAGCTTGCCTAGCGGGAGTAGTCAAGAGACCCAGTACTTC. Its protein is CASSLPSGSSQETQYF.